This TCR beta chain comes out of a study of tumor-infiltrating lymphocytes in localized non-small cell lung cancer. Study-wide results and caveats: Different pieces of the same tissue were used for each assay. Immunotypes IM1 and IM2 had similar TCR-derived T-cell fractions.

This clone is medium-sized by share. Its antigen is unidentified. The protocol was immunoSEQ multiplex PCR, while the TCRdb copy is restricted to in-frame clones and leaves out a portion. The table shows 6,400 or so clones, with about three quarters occurring only once. CDR3 length equals 15 residues. J gave up 10 bases and V 5 bases, and 9 bases lay outside the gene matches. Germline loops: CDR1 SGHTA, CDR2 FQGNSA. The clonotype originates from a human donor with non-small cell lung cancer. The J gene is TRBJ1-6, the V gene TRBV7-2; 9 nucleotides agree with TRBD1. The sequenced sample consisted of lung tumor tissue. Here the CDR3 DNA reads TGTGCCAGCAGCCCCTGGACAGGGGTGGGCTCACCCCTCCACTTT. Protein: CASSPWTGVGSPLHF.